The 10 T cell receptor beta chains presented below share a single source sample, sequenced in a study of breast tumors, draining lymph nodes, adjacent tissues. In TCRdb, the multiplex PCR reads were re-called with MiXCR into one record per CDR3 protein. The sample includes about 46,000 distinct CDR3 sequences, roughly 24% of them seen just once. What was sequenced was breast tumor tissue. The receptors originated from a female donor with breast cancer. Some clones in this sample may be carry-over from other donors' samples.

This clonotype was observed at least ten times. The rearrangement joins TRBV10-3 to TRBJ1-5; D uncertain. In germline, CDR1 is ENHRY, CDR2 SYGVKD. CDR3 length equals 15 residues. V was trimmed by 3 bases and J by 4 bases, leaving 13 bases between them. The CDR3 bases are TGTGCCATCAGTGAATCGTCGACTGCGAATCAGCCCCAGCATTTT. Translated: CAISESSTANQPQHF.

This clonotype was detected ten times or more. The rearrangement uses TRBV30 and TRBJ1-5; 7 positions agree with TRBD1. Unmatched junction bases numbered 2, after V lost 0 bases and J lost 6 bases. There are 13 residues in the CDR3. Germline V gene lookup returns CDR1 GTSNPN and CDR2 SVGIG (reference sequence). CDR3 loop: CAWSVGGGQPQHF. In DNA, the CDR3 is TGTGCCTGGAGTGTAGGGGGCGGTCAGCCCCAGCATTTT. The variable domain in full, with the rest retrieved from reference TRBV30 and TRBJ1-5, is SQTIHQWPATLVQPVGSPLSLECTVEGTSNPNLYWYRQAAGRGLQLLFYSVGIGQISSEVPQNLSASRPQDRQFILSSKKLLLSDSGFYLCAWSVGGGQPQHFGDGTRLSIL.

This clonotype was counted ten times or more. The V and J genes are TRBV5-5 and TRBJ1-2; D is possibly TRBD1 (5 bases). Germline assignment: CDR1 SGHKS and CDR2 YYEKEE (reference sequence). The length of the CDR3 is 13 residues. Between the trimmed V and J ends, which lost 4 bases and 5 bases, there was a span of 12 bases. The CDR3 spells CASSRGPEYGYTF. The CDR3 region has the DNA TGTGCCAGCAGCCGGGGACCGGAGTATGGCTACACCTTC.

As for this clonotype: Just one base apart from a much larger clone, this may be a read error. This chain joins TRBV27 and TRBJ2-3, with a possible D match to TRBD2 (6 bases). This CDR3 is 15 amino acids long. CDR1 and CDR2 (germline): MNHEY, SMNVEV (reference sequence). This chain's CDR3 is CASSLGRGYTDAQYF. In DNA form, the CDR3 reads TGTGCCAGCAGTTTAGGGCGGGGCTACACAGATGCGCAGTATTTT.

This clonotype was detected ten times or more. This chain connects TRBV6-2 or TRBV6-3 to TRBJ1-2, with TRBD1 matching over 8 bases. Germline V gives CDR1 MNHEY, CDR2 SVGEGT. V shed 8 bases, J shed 1 base, and the junction held 3 bases outside the gene matches. This CDR3 is built from 13 residues. The CDR3 DNA is TGTGCCAGCTCGGACAGGGATAACTATGGCTACACCTTC. It specifies CASSDRDNYGYTF.

This clonotype was picked up many times. The chain uses TRBV10-3 and TRBJ2-5; D may be TRBD2 (6 bases). CDR1 is ENHRY and CDR2 is SYGVKD in the germline V gene. V was shortened by 3 bases and J by 1 base, with 9 bases between the two germline ends. The CDR3 loop spans 14 amino acids. This chain's CDR3 is CAISDRRGQETQYF. CDR3 coding DNA: TGTGCCATCAGTGACAGGAGGGGCCAAGAGACCCAGTACTTC.

In its sample, this clonotype was seen a few times. A read error may explain this, as a much larger clone is one base away. The chain links TRBV24-1 to TRBJ2-3, with D perhaps matching TRBD1 or TRBD2 (5 bases each). The CDR3 sequence is 14 residues long. Per germline, CDR1 KGHDR and CDR2 SFDVKD. The chain's CDR3 is CATSGAASTGTQYF. The CDR3 coding sequence is TGTGCCACCAGTGGGGCAGCTAGCACAGGTACGCAGTATTTT.

This clonotype was detected many times. The rearrangement links TRBV7-9 to TRBJ1-5; no reliable D call. V lost 1 base and J 2 bases, leaving 9 bases between the germline ends. Germline lookup yields CDR1 SEHNR and CDR2 FQNEAQ (reference sequence). The CDR3 spans 15 residues. The CDR3 region has the DNA TGTGCCAGCAGCTTAGACGGAGCAGGCAATCAGCCCCAGCATTTT. Translation: CASSLDGAGNQPQHF.

The rearrangement joins TRBV19 to TRBJ1-5, with D perhaps TRBD1 (6 bases). Germline V gene data show CDR1 as LNHDA and CDR2 as SQIVND (reference sequence). The length of the CDR3 is 15 residues. V lost 7 bases to trimming and J lost 3 bases, with 16 bases between them. Written as DNA, the CDR3 is TGTGCCAGTACCCCAAGGGGGGGGGACAATCAGCCCCAGCATTTT. Protein: CASTPRGGDNQPQHF.

This clonotype appeared many times. The V and J genes are TRBV19 and TRBJ1-5; possibly TRBD1 for D (5 bases). Looked up from germline, CDR1 is LNHDA and CDR2 is SQIVND (reference sequence). The CDR3 is 15 amino acids. Trimming stripped 2 bases from V and 3 bases from J, with 11 bases between. For the CDR3, the DNA is TGTGCCAGTAGTATAAGGGGAGGTGACAATCAGCCCCAGCATTTT. Translating gives CASSIRGGDNQPQHF.